What follows are 23 T cell receptor beta chains derived from one specimen sequenced in a study of T cell changes during pregnancy in multiple sclerosis. Clones were sequenced by immunoSEQ multiplex PCR, and TCRdb holds only the in-frame ones, with some missing. The sample shows about 100,000 clones, just over 90% of them seen only once. The material sequenced was peripheral blood, taken after pregnancy. The receptors were gathered from a female donor with multiple sclerosis, enrolled in a pregnancy study.

V and J are TRBV7-2 and TRBJ2-7, with 9 bases fitting TRBD2. CDR1 SGHTA and CDR2 FQGNSA come from the germline V gene. The CDR3 covers 14 residues. With V trimmed by 3 bases and J by 1 base, 1 base remained unmatched. The CDR3 DNA reads as TGTGCCAGCAGCTTGACTAGCGGATCCTACGAGCAGTACTTC. This encodes CASSLTSGSYEQYF.

The chain joins TRBV2 to TRBJ1-2; D is uncertain. Germline V CDR1 and CDR2: SNHLY, FYNNEI. Trimming took 7 bases from V and 7 from J, leaving 13 bases between them. CDR3 length equals 12 residues. CDR3 DNA sequence: TGTGCCAGCAACTGGGAGTTCTTTGGCTACACCTTC. It is translated as CASNWEFFGYTF.

The genes are TRBV13 and TRBJ2-1; 7 positions match TRBD2. The J segment lost 4 bases and the V segment lost 1 base, leaving 4 bases of the junction unmatched. Germline V gene sequence: CDR1 PRHDT, CDR2 FYEKMQ (reference sequence). CDR3 length: 15 amino acids. This CDR3 is CASSLVTGGYNEQFF. In DNA, the CDR3 is TGTGCCAGCAGCTTAGTAACGGGGGGTTACAATGAGCAGTTCTTC.

The chain uses TRBV5-4 and TRBJ1-2; D uncertain. The CDR3 extends over 18 amino acids. The V end lost 2 bases, the J end lost 1 base, and 21 bases lay between the germline ends. Germline CDR1 SGHNT, CDR2 YYREEE (reference sequence). The DNA of the CDR3 is TGTGCCAGCAGCTTCACCGGGTCCTTGTTGGATTATAACTATGGCTACACCTTC. It translates to CASSFTGSLLDYNYGYTF. Complete variable domain (other parts from reference TRBV5-4 and TRBJ1-2): ETGVTQSPTHLIKTRGQQVTLRCSSQSGHNTVSWYQQALGQGPQFIFQYYREEENGRGNFPPRFSGLQFPNYSSELNVNALELDDSALYLCASSFTGSLLDYNYGYTFGSGTRLTVV.

V usage is TRBV7-6 and J usage is TRBJ2-7; 12 nucleotides agree with TRBD2. Germline CDR1 reads SGHVS; CDR2 reads FNYEAQ. This CDR3 has 16 residues. V shed 1 base, J shed 4 bases, and the junction held 5 bases outside the gene matches. The CDR3 DNA sequence: TGTGCCAGCAGCTTAGGATCTAGCGGGGGGGCTTACGAGCAGTACTTC. It yields the protein CASSLGSSGGAYEQYF.

The V call is TRBV5-4, the J call TRBJ2-1; D gene uncertain. This CDR3 has 14 residues. Per the germline V gene, CDR1 is SGHNT and CDR2 is YYREEE (reference sequence). Between the trimmed V and J ends, which lost 4 bases and 8 bases, there was a span of 16 bases. The DNA of the CDR3 is TGTGCCAGCAGCGATGACTTAGCCCCCGATGAGCAGTTCTTC. Amino acid sequence: CASSDDLAPDEQFF.

This clone has only a few counts. This rearrangement joins TRBV7-2 to TRBJ1-2, with 7 bases that match TRBD1. Germline V gene lookup returns CDR1 SGHTA and CDR2 FQGNSA. V was pared by 5 bases and J by 5 bases, with 5 bases of the junction left unmatched. The CDR3 sequence is 13 residues long. The CDR3 reads CASSPGQEYGYTF. The CDR3 nucleotides are TGTGCCAGCAGCCCAGGACAGGAGTATGGCTACACCTTC.

This chain uses TRBV7-9 with TRBJ1-1; D is possibly TRBD1 (6 bases). The CDR3 loop spans 13 amino acids. The germline CDR1 and CDR2 sequences are SEHNR and FQNEAQ (reference sequence). V was shortened by 5 bases and J by 4 bases, with 11 bases between the two germline ends. The CDR3 bases are TGTGCCAGCAGCGTCCCGACAGGCACTGAAGCTTTCTTT. Translating it yields CASSVPTGTEAFF.

The chain is built from TRBV6-6 and TRBJ1-1; D not resolved. From germline, CDR1 is MNHNY and CDR2 SVGAGI (reference sequence). This CDR3 is 12 amino acids long. Trimming removed 2 bases from V and 5 bases from J, with 6 bases in between. DNA of the CDR3: TGTGCCAGCAGTTACACAGTAACTGAAGCTTTCTTT. Residues: CASSYTVTEAFF.

DNA for the CDR3: TGTGCCAGTAGTGCCGGGACTAGCGGGGTGACCGAGCAGTACTTC. Translating it yields CASSAGTSGVTEQYF. V and J are TRBV19 and TRBJ2-7; 13 positions agree with TRBD2. The germline CDR1 and CDR2 sequences are LNHDA and SQIVND (reference sequence). CDR3 length equals 15 residues. V shed 5 bases and J 6 bases; nucleotides not matched to a gene: 7.

On this clone itself: The sample holds other DNA sequences that translate to the same CDR3. The V gene is TRBV9, the J gene TRBJ2-7; 7 bases map to TRBD1. This CDR3 region has 15 residues. The junction had 6 bases not matched to a gene; V was cut back by 0 bases and J by 3 bases. CDR1 is SGDLS, CDR2 YYNGEE, per germline. In DNA, the CDR3 is TGTGCCAGCAGCGTAGCGGCAGGGGGTAGCTACGAGCAGTACTTC. Translated: CASSVAAGGSYEQYF.

This rearrangement joins TRBV9 to TRBJ2-3, with D possibly being TRBD2 (5 bases). This CDR3 is built from 17 residues. Germline V gene sequence: CDR1 SGDLS, CDR2 YYNGEE. Trimming cost V 4 bases and J 2 bases, with 20 bases left between them. The CDR3 DNA follows: TGTGCCAGCAGCTCAGCGGTGGCTAGTTTAGTCACAGATACGCAGTATTTT. Translated: CASSSAVASLVTDTQYF.

V gene TRBV2 combines with J gene TRBJ1-1; D gene uncertain. Germline V gene data show CDR1 as SNHLY and CDR2 as FYNNEI. The CDR3 is 13 residues long. Between the trimmed V and J ends, which lost 7 bases and 4 bases, there was a span of 13 bases. The CDR3: CASKTGVGTEAFF. CDR3 DNA sequence: TGTGCCAGCAAGACCGGGGTTGGCACTGAAGCTTTCTTT.

The chain is built from TRBV11-2 and TRBJ2-2; D is possibly TRBD2 (5 bases). CDR3 length: 12 amino acids. Germline values: CDR1 SGHAT, CDR2 FQNNGV. The V end lost 4 bases, the J end lost 5 bases, and 5 bases lay between the germline ends. CDR3 nucleotides: TGTGCCAGCAGCTGGACTACCGGGGAGCTGTTTTTT. Its protein product is CASSWTTGELFF. Full variable domain (missing parts from reference TRBV11-2 and TRBJ2-2): EAGVAQSPRYKIIEKRQSVAFWCNPISGHATLYWYQQILGQGPKLLIQFQNNGVVDDSQLPKDRFSAERLKGVDSTLKIQPAKLEDSAVYLCASSWTTGELFFGEGSRLTVL.

This clone was counted a few times. The V and J genes are TRBV4-2 and TRBJ1-2; the D is unclear. The CDR3 is 16 residues long. Trimming took 0 bases from V and 3 from J, leaving 14 bases between them. Germline V gene sequence: CDR1 LGHNA, CDR2 YNFKEQ. The CDR3 DNA follows: TGTGCCAGCAGCCAAGATTTGCCCCCTAGCTACTATGGCTACACCTTC. As protein: CASSQDLPPSYYGYTF.

In the case of this clone: Other DNA sequences of this sample code for an identical CDR3. The chain is built from TRBV7-9 and TRBJ2-5; D gene uncertain. Germline CDR1 is SEHNR and CDR2 is FQNEAQ (reference sequence). Trimming removed 5 bases at V and 2 bases at J, with 3 bases between. The CDR3 has 11 residues. The CDR3 DNA follows: TGTGCCAGCAGCCCACAAGAGACCCAGTACTTC. Translated: CASSPQETQYF.

The V and J genes are TRBV19 and TRBJ2-5; 11 nucleotides align to TRBD2. The CDR3 has 13 amino acids. The trim removed 10 bases at V and 5 bases at J, leaving 6 bases unmatched. Germline V gives CDR1 LNHDA, CDR2 SQIVND (reference sequence). In DNA, the CDR3 is TGTGCCACGGTAGCGGGGGGGAGTGAGACCCAGTACTTC. Its protein is CATVAGGSETQYF.

The chain employs TRBV5-6 and TRBJ1-1; D is perhaps TRBD1 (5 bases). V was clipped by 3 bases and J by 1 base, with 10 bases between them. The germline V gene encodes CDR1 SGHDT and CDR2 YYEEEE. CDR3 size: 14 residues. The CDR3 region has the DNA TGTGCCAGCAGCTCAGGGTTGAGGAACACTGAAGCTTTCTTT. The encoded protein is CASSSGLRNTEAFF. The full variable domain, with the rest looked up from reference TRBV5-6 and TRBJ1-1, is DAGVTQSPTHLIKTRGQQVTLRCSPKSGHDTVSWYQQALGQGPQFIFQYYEEEERQRGNFPDRFSGHQFPNYSSELNVNALLLGDSALYLCASSSGLRNTEAFFGQGTRLTVV.

The chain combines TRBV18 with TRBJ1-5; 10 bases are a match to TRBD1. The V segment lost 2 bases and the J segment 4 bases; nucleotides outside the gene matches: 5. Germline CDR1 KGHSH, CDR2 LQKENI. CDR3 size: 16 residues. This CDR3 reads CASSPLGTGENQPQHF. CDR3 nucleotide sequence: TGTGCCAGCTCACCATTGGGGACAGGGGAAAATCAGCCCCAGCATTTT.

Here the CDR3 reads CASSLAADYEQYF. CDR3 sequence (DNA): TGTGCCAGCAGCTTAGCGGCAGACTACGAGCAGTACTTC. The V call is TRBV7-9, the J call TRBJ2-7; no definite D call. CDR3 length: 13 residues. Trimming shortened V by 0 bases and J by 3 bases, and 6 bases separated the two germline ends. Germline CDR1 is SEHNR and CDR2 is FQNEAQ (reference sequence).

This clone was seen just once. The V and J genes are TRBV5-6 and TRBJ2-3; D call uncertain. The CDR3 totals 15 residues. CDR1 and CDR2 (germline): SGHDT, YYEEEE. Trimming shortened V by 4 bases and J by 2 bases, and 14 bases separated the two germline ends. This CDR3 is CASSLPTYYTDTQYF. The CDR3 DNA reads as TGTGCCAGCAGCCTACCGACTTATTACACAGATACGCAGTATTTT.

The chain has TRBV6-5 and TRBJ2-7; possible D gene TRBD2, 5 bases. CDR3 size: 15 residues. The germline V gene has CDR1 MNHEY and CDR2 SVGAGI. V shed 4 bases and J shed 3 bases, with 16 bases lying between them. CDR3 loop: CASSSIEGTNYEQYF. In DNA, the CDR3 is TGTGCCAGCAGTTCGATCGAGGGAACCAACTACGAGCAGTACTTC.

The rearrangement uses TRBV19 and TRBJ1-6; unclear D gene. The germline V and J ends were trimmed by 4 bases and 7 bases, with 11 bases remaining between them. Germline V CDR1 and CDR2: LNHDA, SQIVND (reference sequence). The CDR3 runs to 14 residues. In DNA form, the CDR3 reads TGTGCCAGTAGTAGAGGTTCTCAGAATTCACCCCTCCACTTT. Its translation: CASSRGSQNSPLHF. The entire variable domain, with the rest obtained from reference TRBV19 and TRBJ1-6, is as follows: DGGITQSPKYLFRKEGQNVTLSCEQNLNHDAMYWYRQDPGQGLRLIYYSQIVNDFQKGDIAEGYSVSREKKESFPLTVTSAQKNPTAFYLCASSRGSQNSPLHFGNGTRLTVT.